This T cell receptor (beta chain) stems from a study of OX40 agonist ivuxolimab in advanced cancers. Study-wide context: At doses from 0.01 to 10 mg/kg, patients were given intravenous ivuxolimab every 2 weeks.

Assay: immunoSEQ multiplex PCR; the TCRdb copy retains only in-frame clones and omits some. Found here are about 41,000 clones, around 87% of them singletons; the top ten hold roughly 3.7%. This CDR3 spans 15 amino acids. V was pared by 5 bases and J by 1 base, with 8 bases of the junction left unmatched. CDR1 is SGHRS, CDR2 YFSETQ, per germline. This chain connects TRBV5-1 to TRBJ1-2; the match to TRBD1 covers 7 bases. This receptor was identified in an adult with an advanced solid tumor such as melanoma, head and neck, liver or kidney cancer. Sequences were derived from CD4+ or CD8+ T cells sorted from blood, sampled in a trial of the OX40 agonist ivuxolimab. Here the CDR3 reads CASSQQGLYNYGYTF. CDR3 in DNA: TGCGCCAGCAGTCAACAGGGGCTCTATAACTATGGCTACACCTTC.